The present entry profiles one T cell receptor (beta chain) with its context. Blood CD8+ and CD4+ T cells underwent high-throughput TCR beta sequencing. Random hexamers primed reverse transcription of 0.5 to 1 ug RNA. It was immunoSEQ multiplex PCR that amplified TCR beta CDR3 across 54 Vbeta and 13 Jbeta. TCRdb independently ran MiXCR on the immunoSEQ multiplex PCR reads; one entry per CDR3 protein. The top ten hold 0.09% to 0.1% of the sample, which has 150,000 to 200,000 distinct CDR3 sequences, 94% seen once. The record originates from a study of CD8 T cells in Susac syndrome. Germline CDR1 is KGHDR and CDR2 is SFDVKD. Trimming removed 5 bases at V and 3 bases at J, with 19 bases between. The length of the CDR3 is 16 residues.

Specimen: CD4+ T cells from PBMCs. This sequence originates from a human donor with multiple sclerosis. The chain links TRBV24-1 to TRBJ2-7, with D tentatively TRBD1 (5 bases). The CDR3 sequence is CATSGRRSGQHYEQYF. The DNA for the CDR3 is TGTGCCACCAGTGGCCGGCGTTCAGGGCAACACTACGAGCAGTACTTC.